The text below deals with one T cell receptor (beta chain). The protocol was immunoSEQ multiplex PCR, while the TCRdb copy is restricted to in-frame clones and leaves out a portion. The sample has almost 500,000 clones; 80% to 90% are singletons. This sample was taken from a study of blood T cell repertoires in COVID-19. V lost 0 bases to trimming and J lost 7 bases, with 7 bases between them. Germline lookup yields CDR1 SGHNT and CDR2 YENEEA. The CDR3 loop spans 14 amino acids. Material: PBMCs or T cells enriched from blood (not recorded which). This receptor was identified in a woman aged 55-69 years who had recovered from COVID-19. The V call is TRBV11-3, the J call TRBJ1-6; no firm D call. The CDR3 DNA sequence: TGTGCCAGCAGCTTAGAATTCGGGAATTCACCCCTCCACTTT. It yields the protein CASSLEFGNSPLHF.